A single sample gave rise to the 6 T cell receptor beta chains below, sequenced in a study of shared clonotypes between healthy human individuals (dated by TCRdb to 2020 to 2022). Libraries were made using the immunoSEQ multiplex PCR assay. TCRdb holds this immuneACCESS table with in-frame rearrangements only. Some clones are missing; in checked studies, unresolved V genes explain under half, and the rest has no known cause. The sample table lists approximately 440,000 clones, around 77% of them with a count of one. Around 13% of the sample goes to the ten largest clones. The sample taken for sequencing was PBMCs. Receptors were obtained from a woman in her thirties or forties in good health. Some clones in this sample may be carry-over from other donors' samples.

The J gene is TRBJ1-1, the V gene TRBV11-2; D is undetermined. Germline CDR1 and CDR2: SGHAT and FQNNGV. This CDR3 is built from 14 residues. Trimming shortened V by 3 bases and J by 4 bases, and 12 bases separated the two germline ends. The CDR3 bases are TGTGCCAGCAGCTTCGGTCCAGGTATCACTGAAGCTTTCTTT. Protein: CASSFGPGITEAFF.

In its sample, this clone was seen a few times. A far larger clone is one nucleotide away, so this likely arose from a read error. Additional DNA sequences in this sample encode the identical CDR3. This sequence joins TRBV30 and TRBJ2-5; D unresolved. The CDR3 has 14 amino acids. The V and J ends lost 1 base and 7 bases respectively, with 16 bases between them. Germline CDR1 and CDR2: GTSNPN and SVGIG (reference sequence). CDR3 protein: CAWSAIGNLGTQYF. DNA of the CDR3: TGTGCCTGGAGTGCAATCGGCAACCTTGGGACCCAGTACTTC.

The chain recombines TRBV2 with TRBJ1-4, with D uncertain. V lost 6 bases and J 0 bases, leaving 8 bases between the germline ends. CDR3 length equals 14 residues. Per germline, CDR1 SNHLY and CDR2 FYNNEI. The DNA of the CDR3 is TGTGCCAGCAGCGGCCGGGCAACTAATGAAAAACTGTTTTTT. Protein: CASSGRATNEKLFF. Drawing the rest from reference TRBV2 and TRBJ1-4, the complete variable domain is EPEVTQTPSHQVTQMGQEVILRCVPISNHLYFYWYRQILGQKVEFLVSFYNNEISEKSEIFDDQFSVERPDGSNFTLKIRSTKLEDSAMYFCASSGRATNEKLFFGSGTQLSVL.

CDR3 nucleotide sequence: TGCAGTGCTAGAGATCTGAGGGGGCAGTTCTTC. This encodes CSARDLRGQFF. The chain employs TRBV20-1 and TRBJ2-1, with D perhaps being TRBD1 or TRBD2 (5 bases each). Germline assignment: CDR1 DFQATT and CDR2 SNEGSKA (reference sequence). Trimming left V 0 bases short and J 12 bases short, with 9 bases between. This CDR3 region has 11 residues.

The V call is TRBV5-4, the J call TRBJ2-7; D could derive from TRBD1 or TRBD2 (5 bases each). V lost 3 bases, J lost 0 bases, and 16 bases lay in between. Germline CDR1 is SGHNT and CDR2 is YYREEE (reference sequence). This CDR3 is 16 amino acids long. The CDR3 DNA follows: TGTGCCAGCAGCTCCGGGACCTCCCGCTCCTCCTACGAGCAGTACTTC. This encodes CASSSGTSRSSYEQYF. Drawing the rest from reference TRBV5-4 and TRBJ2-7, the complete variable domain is ETGVTQSPTHLIKTRGQQVTLRCSSQSGHNTVSWYQQALGQGPQFIFQYYREEENGRGNFPPRFSGLQFPNYSSELNVNALELDDSALYLCASSSGTSRSSYEQYFGPGTRLTVT.

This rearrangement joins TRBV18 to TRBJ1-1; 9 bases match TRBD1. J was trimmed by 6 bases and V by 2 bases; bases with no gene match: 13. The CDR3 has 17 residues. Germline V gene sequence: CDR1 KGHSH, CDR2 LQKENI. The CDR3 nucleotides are TGTGCCAGCTCACCAAGAACCAGGGGACAGGGCGGAGCTGAAGCTTTCTTT. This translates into CASSPRTRGQGGAEAFF.